These 18 T cell receptor beta chains were all obtained from the same sample, sequenced in a study of regulatory T cells in long-lasting Graves disease. Libraries of TCR beta came from iRepertoire HTBI primers plus Arm-PCR of CDR3 regions. A single record per CDR3 protein comes from TCRdb applying MiXCR to the multiplex PCR reads. The table includes approximately 470,000 distinct CDR3 sequences, around 15% detected once. Specified time point: newly diagnosed GD, antithyroid drugs for less than 3 months. After RNA was extracted from PBMCs, the TCR library was made from it. This same sample was also taken into another study, of T cells in Graves' hyperthyroidism and ophthalmopathy.

Sequenced here: peripheral blood mononuclear cells (PBMCs), sampled at new diagnosis, from a patient treated with antithyroid drugs. The receptors here all came from a man aged 40-50 years with Graves disease.

This clonotype was seen at least ten times. The V and J genes are TRBV20-1 and TRBJ2-1; 7 positions match TRBD1. This CDR3 contains 17 residues. Germline-derived CDR1 and CDR2 are DFQATT and SNEGSKA (reference sequence). V lost 0 bases to trimming and J lost 7 bases; unmatched junction nucleotides: 15. CDR3 loop: CSARDYRDSGGPNEQFF. In DNA, the CDR3 is TGCAGTGCTAGAGATTATCGGGACAGCGGAGGTCCTAATGAGCAGTTCTTC.

At least ten counts were recorded for this clonotype. The chain joins TRBV7-8 to TRBJ2-3; D not certain. Germline V gene data show CDR1 as SGHVS and CDR2 as FQNEAQ. The CDR3 runs to 17 residues. Deletions cut 2 bases from V and 1 base from J, with 16 bases between. The CDR3, as DNA: TGTGCCAGCAGCTTAACCGCGGCGTGGGTCGGCACAGATACGCAGTATTTT. It encodes CASSLTAAWVGTDTQYF.

The gene calls are TRBV19 and TRBJ1-2; tentatively, D is TRBD1 (5 bases). This CDR3 contains 15 residues. Germline loops: CDR1 LNHDA, CDR2 SQIVND (reference sequence). V was cut by 10 bases and J by 8 bases, with 26 bases left in between. This chain's CDR3 is CATEPQAAERQGYTF. The CDR3 DNA follows: TGTGCCACCGAACCCCAGGCGGCAGAGCGACAGGGCTACACCTTC.

The table lists this clonotype with many counts. This rearrangement joins TRBV11-2 to TRBJ2-1, with TRBD2 identical over 7 bases. Unmatched junction bases numbered 5, after V lost 0 bases and J lost 6 bases. Germline V gene sequence: CDR1 SGHAT, CDR2 FQNNGV. CDR3 length: 15 amino acids. CDR3 coding DNA: TGTGCCAGCAGCTTAGAGCGGGAGAATATCAATGAGCAGTTCTTC. Amino acids: CASSLERENINEQFF.

This clonotype was seen at least ten times. The rearrangement joins TRBV18 to TRBJ2-1; 10 bases are shared with TRBD1. Germline trimming cut 3 bases from V and 6 bases from J; bases unmatched to any gene: 8. Germline V lookup: CDR1 KGHSH, CDR2 LQKENI. The CDR3 contains 16 residues. The CDR3 coding sequence is TGTGCCAGCTCACCGTGGGGACAGGGGCGCAGCAATGAGCAGTTCTTC. Translating it yields CASSPWGQGRSNEQFF.

This clonotype was counted ten times or more. This rearrangement joins TRBV30 to TRBJ2-7; D is ambiguous. Trimming shortened V by 0 bases and J by 4 bases, and 4 bases separated the two germline ends. The CDR3 runs 11 residues. CDR1 and CDR2 from the germline V gene are GTSNPN and SVGIG (reference sequence). DNA of the CDR3: TGTGCCTGGAGTGTGATTTACGAGCAGTACTTC. Protein: CAWSVIYEQYF.

The chain uses TRBV10-1 and TRBJ2-5, with no clear D. The CDR3 has 13 amino acids. Germline loops: CDR1 WNHNN, CDR2 SYGVQD (reference sequence). The V end was cut by 8 bases, the J end by 1 base, with 11 bases between. CDR3 protein: CASSRIPQETQYF. The CDR3 nucleotides are TGCGCCAGCTCCCGTATACCCCAAGAGACCCAGTACTTC.

This chain connects TRBV20-1 to TRBJ1-5; the D is unclear. Trimming removed 6 bases at V and 0 bases at J, with 9 bases between. CDR1 is DFQATT, CDR2 SNEGSKA, per germline (reference sequence). The CDR3 extends over 13 amino acids. DNA of the CDR3: TGCAGTGCCGCCAAGTATAGCAATCAGCCCCAGCATTTT. Translation gives CSAAKYSNQPQHF.

The CDR3 DNA is TGTGCCAGCAGCTTAGCCAGGCAGCACACTGAAGCTTTCTTT. Amino acid sequence: CASSLARQHTEAFF. This rearrangement joins TRBV7-9 to TRBJ1-1; D unresolved. Trimming took off 0 bases at V and 3 bases at J, with 8 bases between the two ends. This CDR3 region has 14 residues. Germline assignment: CDR1 SEHNR and CDR2 FQNEAQ (reference sequence). The full variable domain, in which reference TRBV7-9 and TRBJ1-1 provide the parts outside the CDR3, is DTGVSQNPRHKITKRGQNVTFRCDPISEHNRLYWYRQTLGQGPEFLTYFQNEAQLEKSRLLSDRFSAERPKGSFSTLEIQRTEQGDSAMYLCASSLARQHTEAFFGQGTRLTVV.

This clonotype has ten or more counts. This chain uses TRBV30 with TRBJ1-5, with a possible D match to TRBD1 (5 bases). The CDR3 totals 13 residues. Germline CDR1 is GTSNPN and CDR2 is SVGIG (reference sequence). Trimming took 2 bases from V and 6 from J, leaving 11 bases between them. CDR3: CAWSPGGGQPQHF. The CDR3 bases are TGTGCCTGGAGTCCGGGGGGGGGTCAGCCCCAGCATTTT. Full variable domain (rest looked up from reference TRBV30 and TRBJ1-5): SQTIHQWPATLVQPVGSPLSLECTVEGTSNPNLYWYRQAAGRGLQLLFYSVGIGQISSEVPQNLSASRPQDRQFILSSKKLLLSDSGFYLCAWSPGGGQPQHFGDGTRLSIL.

This chain uses TRBV24-1 with TRBJ2-5; D possibly corresponds to TRBD1 (6 bases). V was trimmed by 4 bases and J by 4 bases, leaving 15 bases between them. The CDR3 runs to 15 residues. The germline CDR1 and CDR2 sequences are KGHDR and SFDVKD. CDR3 sequence (DNA): TGTGCCACCAGTGAGTGGGCAGGGGTAGTAGAGACCCAGTACTTC. Protein product: CATSEWAGVVETQYF.

This clonotype was counted at least ten times. V is TRBV29-1 and J is TRBJ2-7; 9 bases match TRBD1. The J segment lost 2 bases and the V segment lost 6 bases, leaving 14 bases of the junction unmatched. The germline gives CDR1 SQVTM, CDR2 ANQGSEA. The CDR3 sequence is 16 residues long. The CDR3: CSVRGQGGWDPYEQYF. CDR3 bases: TGCAGCGTGCGGGGACAGGGTGGCTGGGATCCCTACGAGCAGTACTTC.

This clonotype was seen a handful of times. The genes are TRBV24-1 and TRBJ2-5, with D maybe TRBD1 (6 bases). This CDR3 is built from 16 residues. Trimming took off 3 bases at V and 5 bases at J, with 18 bases between the two ends. CDR1 is KGHDR and CDR2 is SFDVKD in the germline V gene. CDR3 bases: TGTGCCACCAGTGATACCGGGACACGACCTGGGGAGACCCAGTACTTC. Translated, it gives CATSDTGTRPGETQYF.

This clonotype turned up a few times. The J gene is TRBJ1-5, the V gene TRBV4-2, with TRBD1 matching over 7 bases. The V and J ends lost 2 bases and 0 bases, in that order; junction bases with no gene match: 7. Germline V CDR1 and CDR2: LGHNA, YNFKEQ. The CDR3 is 17 residues long. The CDR3 is CASSQTGTEYSNQPQHF. DNA of the CDR3: TGTGCCAGCAGCCAAACCGGGACAGAATATAGCAATCAGCCCCAGCATTTT.

This clonotype was detected many times. The chain combines TRBV7-9 with TRBJ2-2, with 9 bases aligning to TRBD2. Trimming cost V 4 bases and J 0 bases; bases outside gene matches: 9. Germline V gene sequence: CDR1 SEHNR, CDR2 FQNEAQ (reference sequence). The CDR3 is 18 residues long. The CDR3 coding sequence is TGTGCCAGCAGCTATCTCAGACTAGCGGCCTCGAACACCGGGGAGCTGTTTTTT. Translation: CASSYLRLAASNTGELFF.

The V and J genes are TRBV3-1 and TRBJ2-1; TRBD2 might be the D (6 bases). Per the germline V gene, CDR1 is LGHDT and CDR2 is YNNKEL (reference sequence). The CDR3 is made up of 14 amino acids. Trimming pared 0 bases from V and 8 bases from J, leaving 11 bases between. The DNA of the CDR3 is TGTGCCAGCAGCCAAGATCGACTAGTCGATGAGCAGTTCTTC. It translates to CASSQDRLVDEQFF.

This clonotype occurred many times. The chain employs TRBV28 and TRBJ2-1, with 9 bases aligning to TRBD2. This CDR3 comprises 17 residues. From germline, CDR1 is MDHEN and CDR2 SYDVKM. V lost 5 bases and J lost 3; bases outside the gene matches: 11. The CDR3 region has the DNA TGTGCCAGCAGTCTCCCGCGGGAGGGCCTTATCTACAATGAGCAGTTCTTC. Translating it yields CASSLPREGLIYNEQFF.

This clonotype was counted at least ten times. The J gene is TRBJ1-6, the V gene TRBV7-9; a weak D match, TRBD1 (5 bases). Trimming took 5 bases from V and 10 from J, leaving 6 bases between them. The CDR3 extends over 11 amino acids. The germline V gene encodes CDR1 SEHNR and CDR2 FQNEAQ (reference sequence). Written as DNA, the CDR3 is TGTGCCAGCAGCCAGGGCTCACCCCTCCACTTT. Encoded protein: CASSQGSPLHF.